The T cell receptor beta chain under discussion was sequenced for a study of vaccination and CD4 T cells after COVID-19. Across the study: As their vaccination, participants received two doses of either BNT162b2 or mRNA-1273 vaccine.

The study sequenced cultured CD4+ T cell DNA using the Oncomine TCR Beta short-read assay. It was from cultured CD4+ T cells that genomic DNA was extracted. TCRdb ran MiXCR on the PCR reads and lists one entry per CDR3 protein. This sample has about 9,700 distinct CDR3 sequences; around two fifths occur once, and the top ten carry about an eighth. Notes on this clonotype: What it binds is unknown.

Germline CDR1 KGHDR, CDR2 SFDVKD. With 9 bases clipped from V and 5 bases from J, the junction kept 11 bases outside the gene matches. The CDR3 totals 15 residues. Treatment of the sample: approximately nine-day PBMC culture with coronavirus spike peptide pools or control peptides (ViraFEST assay). CD4+ T lymphocytes from the unexposed donor were collected before the COVID-19 pandemic (2011-2018). ViraFEST relied on peptide pools to expand antigen-specific T cells; the TCRs were sequenced afterward. The TCR comes from a human donor in good health. The J gene is TRBJ2-5, the V gene TRBV24-1; 10 nucleotides align to TRBD2. Sequencing was carried out using CD4+ T cells from blood, cultured in vitro. The CDR3 loop is CATGVPSGSSETQYF. CDR3 nucleotide sequence: TGTGCCACCGGAGTCCCTAGCGGGAGTTCTGAGACCCAGTACTTC.